The rows below give T cell receptor beta chains drawn from one sample of a study of blood T cell repertoires in COVID-19. This table comes from immunoSEQ multiplex PCR, and its TCRdb copy is limited to in-frame clones, with some not included. This sample has about 70,000 clones; around 86% occur once, and the top ten carry approximately 29%. Sequencing input: peripheral blood. These TCRs come from a woman of 80 years or more with active or convalescent COVID-19. Each CDR3 is given with its conserved first and last residue. The order of the fields is D gene, clone size, J gene, V gene, CDR3 protein, CDR3 DNA. A D gene is named only where the DNA matches it firmly. Only part of the rows carry a size: once, few, many, or a class if the clone is expanded.

d_gene: -
abundance: -
j_gene: TRBJ2-2
v_gene: TRBV4-1
CDR3aa: CASSLSDRNTGELFF
CDR3nt: TGCGCCAGCAGCCTCTCGGACAGGAACACCGGGGAGCTGTTTTTT

d_gene: TRBD1
abundance: few
j_gene: TRBJ2-7
v_gene: TRBV7-8
CDR3aa: CASSRATGGLYEQYF
CDR3nt: TGTGCCAGCAGCCGAGCGACAGGGGGGCTTTACGAGCAGTACTTC

d_gene: TRBD2
abundance: -
j_gene: TRBJ2-5
v_gene: TRBV18
CDR3aa: CASCPGSGGQETQYF
CDR3nt: TGTGCCAGCTGCCCTGGTAGCGGGGGCCAAGAGACCCAGTACTTC

d_gene: TRBD2
abundance: -
j_gene: TRBJ2-5
v_gene: TRBV6-6
CDR3aa: CATRPGGGKETQYF
CDR3nt: TGTGCCACCCGCCCGGGAGGGGGGAAAGAGACCCAGTACTTC

d_gene: -
abundance: -
j_gene: TRBJ2-2
v_gene: TRBV11-2
CDR3aa: CASSRQLSGELFF
CDR3nt: TGTGCCAGCAGCCGACAGCTGAGCGGGGAGCTGTTTTTT

d_gene: TRBD1
abundance: -
j_gene: TRBJ1-6
v_gene: TRBV7-2
CDR3aa: CASSERGHQGGSPLHF
CDR3nt: TGTGCCAGCAGCGAGAGGGGACACCAGGGGGGCTCACCCCTCCACTTT

d_gene: -
abundance: -
j_gene: TRBJ2-7
v_gene: TRBV19
CDR3aa: CASRDIYEQYF
CDR3nt: TGTGCCAGTCGGGACATCTACGAGCAGTACTTC

d_gene: TRBD1
abundance: -
j_gene: TRBJ2-7
v_gene: TRBV6-6
CDR3aa: CATLRQGATYEQYF
CDR3nt: TGTGCCACCCTAAGACAGGGGGCCACCTACGAGCAGTACTTC

d_gene: TRBD1
abundance: -
j_gene: TRBJ1-1
v_gene: TRBV7-2
CDR3aa: CASSFDRVSEAFF
CDR3nt: TGTGCCAGCAGCTTCGACAGGGTGTCTGAAGCTTTCTTT

d_gene: -
abundance: few
j_gene: TRBJ2-2
v_gene: TRBV4-1
CDR3aa: CASSQDEYRLANTGELFF
CDR3nt: TGCGCCAGCAGCCAAGATGAGTATAGACTGGCGAACACCGGGGAGCTGTTTTTT

d_gene: -
abundance: -
j_gene: TRBJ2-2
v_gene: TRBV2
CDR3aa: CASREQTNTGELFF
CDR3nt: TGTGCCAGCCGGGAGCAAACGAACACCGGGGAGCTGTTTTTT

d_gene: TRBD2
abundance: -
j_gene: TRBJ2-1
v_gene: TRBV5-5
CDR3aa: CASSLDGGGSYNEQFF
CDR3nt: TGTGCCAGCAGCTTGGATGGCGGGGGCTCCTACAATGAGCAGTTCTTC

d_gene: -
abundance: -
j_gene: TRBJ1-1
v_gene: TRBV2
CDR3aa: CASSLEGFEAFF
CDR3nt: TGTGCCAGCAGTCTGGAGGGATTTGAAGCTTTCTTT

d_gene: -
abundance: -
j_gene: TRBJ2-5
v_gene: TRBV4-3
CDR3aa: CASSPDRREETQYF
CDR3nt: TGCGCCAGCAGCCCGGACAGGAGGGAAGAGACCCAGTACTTC

d_gene: -
abundance: -
j_gene: TRBJ2-2
v_gene: TRBV12-3/TRBV12-4
CDR3aa: CASSFSAGELFF
CDR3nt: TGTGCCAGCAGTTTTTCCGCCGGGGAGCTGTTTTTT

d_gene: TRBD1
abundance: few
j_gene: TRBJ1-3
v_gene: TRBV15
CDR3aa: CATNPRGRGGNTIYF
CDR3nt: TGTGCCACCAATCCAAGGGGGCGAGGTGGAAACACCATATATTTT

d_gene: -
abundance: -
j_gene: TRBJ1-5
v_gene: TRBV5-5
CDR3aa: CASSLEYSNQPQHF
CDR3nt: TGTGCCAGCAGCTTGGAATATAGCAATCAGCCCCAGCATTTT

d_gene: -
abundance: -
j_gene: TRBJ2-2
v_gene: TRBV7-2
CDR3aa: CASSPRVGGRAGELFF
CDR3nt: TGTGCCAGCAGCCCCAGGGTAGGGGGTAGAGCCGGGGAGCTGTTTTTT

d_gene: -
abundance: -
j_gene: TRBJ1-5
v_gene: TRBV4-3
CDR3aa: CASSQSAGNQPQHF
CDR3nt: TGCGCCAGCAGCCAAAGCGCAGGGAATCAGCCCCAGCATTTT

d_gene: -
abundance: -
j_gene: TRBJ2-7
v_gene: TRBV29-1
CDR3aa: CSVGVVYEQYF
CDR3nt: TGCAGCGTTGGTGTCGTCTACGAGCAGTACTTC

d_gene: -
abundance: once
j_gene: TRBJ2-5
v_gene: TRBV6-6
CDR3aa: CASSPYRVGETQYF
CDR3nt: TGTGCCAGCTCCCCCTACAGGGTAGGAGAGACCCAGTACTTC

d_gene: -
abundance: -
j_gene: TRBJ1-2
v_gene: TRBV29-1
CDR3aa: CSVALRGSGYTF
CDR3nt: TGCAGCGTTGCACTCCGAGGTAGTGGCTACACCTTC

d_gene: -
abundance: -
j_gene: TRBJ1-2
v_gene: TRBV2
CDR3aa: CASSDPRMVDYGYTF
CDR3nt: TGTGCCAGCAGTGATCCTAGGATGGTCGACTATGGCTACACCTTC

d_gene: -
abundance: -
j_gene: TRBJ1-1
v_gene: TRBV18
CDR3aa: CASSPRQENTEAFF
CDR3nt: TGTGCCAGCTCACCCCGACAGGAGAACACTGAAGCTTTCTTT

d_gene: -
abundance: -
j_gene: TRBJ2-7
v_gene: TRBV4-1
CDR3aa: CASSLLPGIEQYF
CDR3nt: TGCGCCAGCAGCCTCCTCCCCGGGATCGAGCAGTACTTC

d_gene: -
abundance: -
j_gene: TRBJ1-2
v_gene: TRBV12-3/TRBV12-4
CDR3aa: CASSRGRAFGYTF
CDR3nt: TGTGCCAGCAGCCGTGGCAGGGCGTTCGGCTACACCTTC

d_gene: TRBD1
abundance: -
j_gene: TRBJ2-4
v_gene: TRBV19
CDR3aa: CASSSGQAGKNIQYF
CDR3nt: TGTGCCAGTAGTTCCGGACAGGCAGGCAAAAACATTCAGTACTTC

d_gene: -
abundance: -
j_gene: TRBJ1-2
v_gene: TRBV27
CDR3aa: CASSFRTGGGGGYTF
CDR3nt: TGTGCCAGCAGTTTTCGTACGGGAGGGGGAGGTGGCTACACCTTC

d_gene: -
abundance: -
j_gene: TRBJ1-5
v_gene: TRBV25-1
CDR3aa: CASTEGNQPQHF
CDR3nt: TGTGCCAGCACAGAAGGCAATCAGCCCCAGCATTTT

d_gene: -
abundance: -
j_gene: TRBJ1-2
v_gene: TRBV5-5
CDR3aa: CASSLLANYGYTF
CDR3nt: TGTGCCAGCAGCTTGTTAGCTAACTATGGCTACACCTTC

d_gene: TRBD1
abundance: -
j_gene: TRBJ2-2
v_gene: TRBV9
CDR3aa: CASSRQGTNTGELFF
CDR3nt: TGTGCCAGCAGCCGACAGGGGACGAACACCGGGGAGCTGTTTTTT

d_gene: -
abundance: medium-sized
j_gene: TRBJ2-1
v_gene: TRBV24-1
CDR3aa: CATSAGQNLAEQFF
CDR3nt: TGTGCCACCAGTGCGGGACAAAATTTAGCGGAGCAGTTCTTC

d_gene: -
abundance: -
j_gene: TRBJ1-2
v_gene: TRBV19
CDR3aa: CASSIGGGGSYGYTF
CDR3nt: TGTGCCAGTAGTATAGGGGGCGGCGGGAGCTATGGCTACACCTTC

d_gene: -
abundance: -
j_gene: TRBJ2-2
v_gene: TRBV11-3
CDR3aa: CASSFAGNTGELFF
CDR3nt: TGTGCCAGCAGCTTTGCAGGGAACACCGGGGAGCTGTTTTTT

d_gene: TRBD1
abundance: -
j_gene: TRBJ1-6
v_gene: TRBV7-2
CDR3aa: CASSQGANSPLHF
CDR3nt: TGTGCCAGCAGCCAGGGGGCAAATTCACCCCTCCACTTT

d_gene: TRBD1
abundance: -
j_gene: TRBJ2-1
v_gene: TRBV24-1
CDR3aa: CATSGGQGAQNEQFF
CDR3nt: TGTGCCACCAGTGGGGGACAGGGGGCGCAGAATGAGCAGTTCTTC

d_gene: -
abundance: -
j_gene: TRBJ2-5
v_gene: TRBV18
CDR3aa: CASSRDLQETQYF
CDR3nt: TGTGCCAGCTCACGGGACTTGCAAGAGACCCAGTACTTC

d_gene: TRBD1
abundance: -
j_gene: TRBJ1-5
v_gene: TRBV6-2/TRBV6-3
CDR3aa: CASSPTGAGQPQHF
CDR3nt: TGTGCCAGCAGTCCAACAGGGGCAGGTCAGCCCCAGCATTTT

d_gene: TRBD1
abundance: -
j_gene: TRBJ1-5
v_gene: TRBV28
CDR3aa: CASSPLGTAYQPQHF
CDR3nt: TGTGCCAGCAGTCCTCTCGGGACAGCATATCAGCCCCAGCATTTT

d_gene: TRBD2
abundance: few
j_gene: TRBJ2-4
v_gene: TRBV6-5
CDR3aa: CASKRTGGNIQYF
CDR3nt: TGTGCCAGCAAAAGGACGGGGGGAAACATTCAGTACTTC

d_gene: -
abundance: -
j_gene: TRBJ1-5
v_gene: TRBV7-2
CDR3aa: CASSLAGGSNQPQHF
CDR3nt: TGTGCCAGCAGCTTAGCGGGGGGGAGCAATCAGCCCCAGCATTTT

d_gene: -
abundance: -
j_gene: TRBJ2-7
v_gene: TRBV28
CDR3aa: CASSSGSVTRLHEQYF
CDR3nt: TGTGCCAGCAGCTCTGGATCCGTTACCCGACTACACGAGCAGTACTTC

d_gene: -
abundance: -
j_gene: TRBJ1-1
v_gene: TRBV19
CDR3aa: CASSIRGNTEAFF
CDR3nt: TGTGCCAGTAGTATACGGGGGAACACTGAAGCTTTCTTT